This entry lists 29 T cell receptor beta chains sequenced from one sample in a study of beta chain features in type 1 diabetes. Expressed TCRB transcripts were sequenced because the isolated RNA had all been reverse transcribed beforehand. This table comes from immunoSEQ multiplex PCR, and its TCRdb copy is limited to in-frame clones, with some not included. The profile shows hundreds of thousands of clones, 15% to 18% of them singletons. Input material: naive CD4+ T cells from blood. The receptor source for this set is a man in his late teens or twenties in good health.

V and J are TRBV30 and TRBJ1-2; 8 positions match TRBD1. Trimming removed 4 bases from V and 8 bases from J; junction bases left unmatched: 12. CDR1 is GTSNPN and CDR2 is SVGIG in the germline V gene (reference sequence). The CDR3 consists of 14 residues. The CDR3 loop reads CAWTPDRVGRGYTF. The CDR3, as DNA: TGTGCCTGGACTCCGGACAGGGTGGGGCGCGGCTACACCTTC.

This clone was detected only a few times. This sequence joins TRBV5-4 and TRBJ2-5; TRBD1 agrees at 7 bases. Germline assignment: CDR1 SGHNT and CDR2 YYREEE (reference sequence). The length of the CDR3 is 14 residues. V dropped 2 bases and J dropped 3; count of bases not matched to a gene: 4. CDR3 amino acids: CASSLGQDKETQYF. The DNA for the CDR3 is TGTGCCAGCAGCTTAGGACAGGACAAAGAGACCCAGTACTTC.

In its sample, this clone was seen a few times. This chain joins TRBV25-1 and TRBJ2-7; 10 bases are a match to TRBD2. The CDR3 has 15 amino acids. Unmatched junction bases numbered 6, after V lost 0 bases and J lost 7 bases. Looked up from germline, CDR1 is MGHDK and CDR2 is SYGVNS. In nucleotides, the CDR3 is TGTGCCAGCAGTGAATACCCTAGCGGGAGTTATGAGCAGTACTTC. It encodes CASSEYPSGSYEQYF.

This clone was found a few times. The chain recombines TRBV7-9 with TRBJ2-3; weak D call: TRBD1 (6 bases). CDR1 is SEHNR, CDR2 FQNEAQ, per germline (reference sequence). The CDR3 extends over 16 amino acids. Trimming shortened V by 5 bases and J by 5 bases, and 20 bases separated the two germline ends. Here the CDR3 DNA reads TGTGCCAGCAGCACCAGGACAGTAAGCTTTGTAGATACGCAGTATTTT. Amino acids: CASSTRTVSFVDTQYF.

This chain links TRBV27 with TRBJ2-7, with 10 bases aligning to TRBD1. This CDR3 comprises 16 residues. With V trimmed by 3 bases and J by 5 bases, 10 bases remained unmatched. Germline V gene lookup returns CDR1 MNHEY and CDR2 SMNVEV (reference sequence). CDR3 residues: CASSFRGDRGIDEQYF. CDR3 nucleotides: TGTGCCAGCAGTTTTAGGGGGGACAGGGGAATAGACGAGCAGTACTTC.

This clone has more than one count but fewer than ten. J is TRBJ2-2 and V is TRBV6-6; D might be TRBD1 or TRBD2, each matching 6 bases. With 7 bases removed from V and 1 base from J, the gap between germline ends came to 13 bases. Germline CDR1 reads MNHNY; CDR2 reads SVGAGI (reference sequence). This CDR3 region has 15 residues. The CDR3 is CASTEGGGNTGELFF. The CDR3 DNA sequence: TGTGCCAGCACCGAGGGGGGAGGGAACACCGGGGAGCTGTTTTTT.

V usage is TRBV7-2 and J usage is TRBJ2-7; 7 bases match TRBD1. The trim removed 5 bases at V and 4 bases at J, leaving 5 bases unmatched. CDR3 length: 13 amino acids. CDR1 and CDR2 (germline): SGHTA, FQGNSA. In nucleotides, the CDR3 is TGTGCCAGCAGCGTACAGACAGGGTACGAGCAGTACTTC. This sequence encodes CASSVQTGYEQYF.

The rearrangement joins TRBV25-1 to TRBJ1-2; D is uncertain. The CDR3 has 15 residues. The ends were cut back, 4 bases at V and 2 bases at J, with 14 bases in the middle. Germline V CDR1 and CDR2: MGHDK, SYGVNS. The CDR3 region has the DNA TGTGCCAGCAGTGTCTTTTCGGCAGGCAACTATGGCTACACCTTC. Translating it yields CASSVFSAGNYGYTF.

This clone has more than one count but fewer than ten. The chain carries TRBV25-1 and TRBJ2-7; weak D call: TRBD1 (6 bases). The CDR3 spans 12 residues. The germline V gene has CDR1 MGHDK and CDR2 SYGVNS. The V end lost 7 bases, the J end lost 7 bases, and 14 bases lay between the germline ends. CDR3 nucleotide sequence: TGTGCCAGCATACAGGGCGCTGGGGAGCAGTACTTC. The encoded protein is CASIQGAGEQYF.

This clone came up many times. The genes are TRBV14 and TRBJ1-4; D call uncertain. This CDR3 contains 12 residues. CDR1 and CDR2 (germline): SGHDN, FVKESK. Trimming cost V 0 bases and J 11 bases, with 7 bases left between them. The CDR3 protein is CASSQDRGKLFF. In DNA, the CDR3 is TGTGCCAGCAGCCAAGATCGAGGGAAACTGTTTTTT.

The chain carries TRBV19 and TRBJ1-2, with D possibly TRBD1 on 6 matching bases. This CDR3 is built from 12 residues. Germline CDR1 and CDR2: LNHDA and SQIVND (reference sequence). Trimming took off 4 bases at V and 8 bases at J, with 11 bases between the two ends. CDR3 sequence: CASSTTGKGYTF. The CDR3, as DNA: TGTGCCAGTAGTACAACAGGGAAGGGCTACACCTTC. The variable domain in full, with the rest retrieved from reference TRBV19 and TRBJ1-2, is DGGITQSPKYLFRKEGQNVTLSCEQNLNHDAMYWYRQDPGQGLRLIYYSQIVNDFQKGDIAEGYSVSREKKESFPLTVTSAQKNPTAFYLCASSTTGKGYTFGSGTRLTVV.

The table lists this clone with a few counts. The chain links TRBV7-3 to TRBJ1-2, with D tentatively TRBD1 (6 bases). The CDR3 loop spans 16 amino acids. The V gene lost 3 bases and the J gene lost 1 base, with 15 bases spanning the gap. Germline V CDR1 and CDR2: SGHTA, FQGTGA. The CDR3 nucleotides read TGTGCCAGCAGCTTTGTATCGGGACAACTTAACTATGGCTACACCTTC. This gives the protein CASSFVSGQLNYGYTF. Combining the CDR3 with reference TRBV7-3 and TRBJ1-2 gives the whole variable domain GAGVSQTPSNKVTEKGKYVELRCDPISGHTALYWYRQSLGQGPEFLIYFQGTGAADDSGLPNDRFFAVRPEGSVSTLKIQRTERGDSAVYLCASSFVSGQLNYGYTFGSGTRLTVV.

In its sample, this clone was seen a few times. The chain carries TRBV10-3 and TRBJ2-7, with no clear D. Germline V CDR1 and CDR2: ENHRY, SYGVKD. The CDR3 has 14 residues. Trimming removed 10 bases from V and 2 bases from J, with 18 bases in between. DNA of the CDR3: TGTGCCACCGCGGCAAACATTAATACCTACGAGCAGTACTTC. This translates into CATAANINTYEQYF.

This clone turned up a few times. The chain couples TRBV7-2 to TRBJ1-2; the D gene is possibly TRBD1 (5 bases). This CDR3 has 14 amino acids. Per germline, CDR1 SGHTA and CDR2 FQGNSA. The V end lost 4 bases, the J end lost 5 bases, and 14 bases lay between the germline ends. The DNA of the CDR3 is TGTGCCAGCAGCTCGAACCTCAGGGCTTATGGCTACACCTTC. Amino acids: CASSSNLRAYGYTF.

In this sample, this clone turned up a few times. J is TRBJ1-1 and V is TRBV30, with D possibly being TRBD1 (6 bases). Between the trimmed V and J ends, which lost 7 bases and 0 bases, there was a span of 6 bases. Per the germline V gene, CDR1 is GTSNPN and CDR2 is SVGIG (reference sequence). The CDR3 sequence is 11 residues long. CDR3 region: CASGVNTEAFF. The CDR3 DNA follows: TGTGCCTCAGGGGTGAACACTGAAGCTTTCTTT.

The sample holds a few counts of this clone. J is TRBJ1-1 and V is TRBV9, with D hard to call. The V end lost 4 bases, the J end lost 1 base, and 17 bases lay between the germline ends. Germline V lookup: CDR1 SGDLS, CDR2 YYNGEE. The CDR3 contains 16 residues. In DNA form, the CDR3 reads TGTGCCAGCAGCACTACTATAGGACGGACGAACACTGAAGCTTTCTTT. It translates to CASSTTIGRTNTEAFF.

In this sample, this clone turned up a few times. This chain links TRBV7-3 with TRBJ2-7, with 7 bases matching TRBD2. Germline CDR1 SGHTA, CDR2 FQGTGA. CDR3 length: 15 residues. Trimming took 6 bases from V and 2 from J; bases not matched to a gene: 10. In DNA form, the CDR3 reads TGTGCCAGCAGTCTTATAGCGGGCACAGCCTACGAGCAGTACTTC. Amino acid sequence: CASSLIAGTAYEQYF.

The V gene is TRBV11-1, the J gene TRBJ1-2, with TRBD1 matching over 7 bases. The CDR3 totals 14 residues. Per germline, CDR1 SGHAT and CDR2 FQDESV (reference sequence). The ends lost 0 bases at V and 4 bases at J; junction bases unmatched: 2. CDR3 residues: CASSLAGTAYGYTF. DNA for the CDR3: TGTGCCAGCAGCTTAGCCGGGACAGCCTATGGCTACACCTTC.

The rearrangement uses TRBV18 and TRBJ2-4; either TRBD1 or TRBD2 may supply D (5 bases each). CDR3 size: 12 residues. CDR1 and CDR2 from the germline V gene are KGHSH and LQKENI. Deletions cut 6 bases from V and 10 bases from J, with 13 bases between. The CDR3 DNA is TGTGCCAGCTCTCGGGACGGGGTAATTCAGTACTTC. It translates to CASSRDGVIQYF.

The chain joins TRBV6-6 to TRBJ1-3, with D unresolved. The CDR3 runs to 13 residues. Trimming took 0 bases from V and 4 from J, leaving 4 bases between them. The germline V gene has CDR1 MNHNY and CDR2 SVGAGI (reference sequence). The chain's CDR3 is CASSYSGGNTIYF. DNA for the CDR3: TGTGCCAGCAGTTACTCTGGGGGAAACACCATATATTTT.

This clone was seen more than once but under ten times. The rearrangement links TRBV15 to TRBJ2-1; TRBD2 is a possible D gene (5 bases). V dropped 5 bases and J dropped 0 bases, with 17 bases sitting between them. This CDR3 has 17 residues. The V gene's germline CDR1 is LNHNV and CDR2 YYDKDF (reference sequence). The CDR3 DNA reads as TGTGCCACCAGCCGAGGTGGGAGCATAGGCTCCTACAATGAGCAGTTCTTC. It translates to CATSRGGSIGSYNEQFF. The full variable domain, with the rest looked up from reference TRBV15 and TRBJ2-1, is DAMVIQNPRYQVTQFGKPVTLSCSQTLNHNVMYWYQQKSSQAPKLLFHYYDKDFNNEADTPDNFQSRRPNTSFCFLDIRSPGLGDTAMYLCATSRGGSIGSYNEQFFGPGTRLTVL.

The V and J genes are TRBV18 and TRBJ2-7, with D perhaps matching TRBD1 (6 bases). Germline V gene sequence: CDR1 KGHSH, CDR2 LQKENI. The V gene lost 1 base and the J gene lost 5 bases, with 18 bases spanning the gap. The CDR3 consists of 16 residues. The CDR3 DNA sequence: TGTGCCAGCTCACCACTTCTGGGGGCGTCAGGAAACGAGCAGTACTTC. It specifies CASSPLLGASGNEQYF.

The CDR3 here is CASSLQTSGGKIQYF. DNA of the CDR3: TGTGCCAGCAGTCTCCAGACTAGCGGGGGGAAGATTCAGTACTTC. The chain recombines TRBV28 with TRBJ2-4; 13 nucleotides match TRBD2. The junction had 8 bases not matched to a gene; V was cut back by 5 bases and J by 10 bases. This CDR3 is 15 amino acids long. CDR1 is MDHEN, CDR2 SYDVKM, per germline.

CDR3: CASSPIFSYEQYF. The CDR3 DNA sequence: TGTGCCAGCAGTCCAATTTTCTCCTACGAGCAGTACTTC. The chain recombines TRBV25-1 with TRBJ2-7; D gene ambiguous. Germline V CDR1 and CDR2: MGHDK, SYGVNS. This CDR3 has 13 amino acids. The V end lost 5 bases, the J end lost 0 bases, and 8 bases lay between the germline ends.

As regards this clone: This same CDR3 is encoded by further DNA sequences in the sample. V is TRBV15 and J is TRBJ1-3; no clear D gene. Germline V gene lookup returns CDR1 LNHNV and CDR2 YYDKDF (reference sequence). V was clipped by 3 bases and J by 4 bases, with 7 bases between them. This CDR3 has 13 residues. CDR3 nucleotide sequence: TGTGCCACCAGCAGGGACCGCGGAAACACCATATATTTT. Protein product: CATSRDRGNTIYF.

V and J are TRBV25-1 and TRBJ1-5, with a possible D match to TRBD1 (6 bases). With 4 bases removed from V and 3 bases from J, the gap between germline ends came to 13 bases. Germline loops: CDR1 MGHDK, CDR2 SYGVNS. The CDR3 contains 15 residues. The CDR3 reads CASSVGSGDNQPQHF. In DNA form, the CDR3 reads TGTGCCAGCAGTGTAGGGTCAGGGGACAATCAGCCCCAGCATTTT.

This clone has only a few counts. The CDR3 region is CASSVDSDIQYF. In nucleotides, the CDR3 is TGTGCCAGCAGCGTAGACTCTGACATTCAGTACTTC. The genes are TRBV9 and TRBJ2-4, with unresolved D. The V end lost 0 bases, the J end lost 8 bases, and 6 bases lay between the germline ends. CDR1 is SGDLS, CDR2 YYNGEE, per germline. The CDR3 is 12 amino acids.

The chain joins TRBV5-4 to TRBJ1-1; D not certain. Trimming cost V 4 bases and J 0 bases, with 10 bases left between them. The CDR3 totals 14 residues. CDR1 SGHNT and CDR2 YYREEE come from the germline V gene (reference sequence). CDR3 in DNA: TGTGCCAGCAGCGCGCGTCGGCTGAACACTGAAGCTTTCTTT. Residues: CASSARRLNTEAFF.

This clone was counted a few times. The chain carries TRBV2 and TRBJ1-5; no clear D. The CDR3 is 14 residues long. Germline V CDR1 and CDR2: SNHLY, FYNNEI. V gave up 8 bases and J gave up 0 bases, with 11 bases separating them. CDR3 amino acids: CASRTGYSNQPQHF. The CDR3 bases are TGTGCCAGCCGTACGGGGTATAGCAATCAGCCCCAGCATTTT.